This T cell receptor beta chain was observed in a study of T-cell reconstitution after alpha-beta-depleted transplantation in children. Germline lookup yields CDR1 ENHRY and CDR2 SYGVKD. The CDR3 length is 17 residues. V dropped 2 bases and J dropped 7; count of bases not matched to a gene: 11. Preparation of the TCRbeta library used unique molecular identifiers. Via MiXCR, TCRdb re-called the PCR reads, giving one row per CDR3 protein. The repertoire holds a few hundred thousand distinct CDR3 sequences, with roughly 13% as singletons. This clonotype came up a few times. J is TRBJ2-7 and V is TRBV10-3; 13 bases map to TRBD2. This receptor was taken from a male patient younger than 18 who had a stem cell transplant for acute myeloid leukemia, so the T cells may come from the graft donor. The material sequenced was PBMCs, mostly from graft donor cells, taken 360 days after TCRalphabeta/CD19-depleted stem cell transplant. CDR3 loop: CAISERGGLAGEGEQYF. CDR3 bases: TGTGCCATCAGTGAGAGGGGCGGACTAGCGGGAGAGGGGGAGCAGTACTTC.